Listed here are 2 T cell receptor beta chains from one sample, sequenced in a study of CXCR3-negative and CXCR3-positive naive CD8 T cells. cDNA libraries for TRB were generated by 5' RACE incorporating UMI labels. Each CDR3 protein gets one entry in TCRdb, which reprocessed the 5' RACE reads and gives no DNA. The table counts around 81,000 distinct CDR3 sequences; more than 1.5% lies in the top ten. The sample was naive CXCR3- CD8+ T cells from blood. Noted subset: CD45RO-CCR7+CD27+CD95- naive CD8+ T cells lacking CXCR3 (TNR3-). These receptors originate from a human donor in good health. Some clones in this sample may be carry-over from other donors' samples.

This sequence joins TRBV27 and TRBJ2-7. The CDR3 has 14 residues. Germline V gives CDR1 MNHEY, CDR2 SMNVEV (reference sequence). The CDR3 loop is CASSSAETAYEQYF.

CDR3 loop: CASTPFVGDEQFF. The rearrangement uses TRBV11-2 and TRBJ2-1; TCRdb reports TRBD1, a call that lacks DNA to check it against. CDR1 is SGHAT, CDR2 FQNNGV, per germline. CDR3 length: 13 amino acids.